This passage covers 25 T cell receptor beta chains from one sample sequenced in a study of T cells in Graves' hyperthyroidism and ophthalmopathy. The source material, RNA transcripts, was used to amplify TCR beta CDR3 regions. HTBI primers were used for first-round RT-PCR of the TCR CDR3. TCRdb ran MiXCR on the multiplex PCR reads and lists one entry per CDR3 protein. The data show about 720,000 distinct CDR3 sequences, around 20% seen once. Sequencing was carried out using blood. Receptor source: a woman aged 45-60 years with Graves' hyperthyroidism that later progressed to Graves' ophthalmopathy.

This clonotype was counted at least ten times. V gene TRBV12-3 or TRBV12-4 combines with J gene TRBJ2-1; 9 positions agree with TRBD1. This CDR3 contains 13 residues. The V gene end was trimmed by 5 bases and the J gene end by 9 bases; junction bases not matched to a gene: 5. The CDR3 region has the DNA TGTGCCAGCAGTATTCGACAGGGGGGTGAGCAGTTCTTC. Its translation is CASSIRQGGEQFF.

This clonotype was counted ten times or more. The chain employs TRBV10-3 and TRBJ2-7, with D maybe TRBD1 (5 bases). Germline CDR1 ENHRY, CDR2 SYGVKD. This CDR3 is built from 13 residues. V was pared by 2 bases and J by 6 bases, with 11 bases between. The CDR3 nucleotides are TGTGCCATCAGTGAGGGCAGGGCGGTCGAGCAGTACTTC. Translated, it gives CAISEGRAVEQYF.

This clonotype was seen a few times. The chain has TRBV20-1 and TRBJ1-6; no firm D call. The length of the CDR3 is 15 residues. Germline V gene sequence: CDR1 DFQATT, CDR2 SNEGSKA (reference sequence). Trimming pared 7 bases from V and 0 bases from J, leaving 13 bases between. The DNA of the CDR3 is TGCAGTGTCAGAGGGCGGAGCTCCTATAATTCACCCCTCCACTTT. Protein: CSVRGRSSYNSPLHF.

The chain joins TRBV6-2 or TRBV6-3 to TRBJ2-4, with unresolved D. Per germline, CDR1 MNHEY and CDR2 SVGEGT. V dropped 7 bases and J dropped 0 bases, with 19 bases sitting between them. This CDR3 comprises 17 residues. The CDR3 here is CASTKGSTDLAKNIQYF. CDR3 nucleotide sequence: TGTGCCAGCACTAAAGGGTCAACGGACCTAGCCAAAAACATTCAGTACTTC.

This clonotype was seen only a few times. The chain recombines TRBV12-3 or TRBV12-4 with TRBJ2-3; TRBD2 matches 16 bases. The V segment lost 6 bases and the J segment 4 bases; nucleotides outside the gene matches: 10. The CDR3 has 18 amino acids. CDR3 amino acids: CASSAEGLAGGPSDTQYF. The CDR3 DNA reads TGTGCCAGCAGCGCCGAGGGACTAGCGGGGGGGCCATCAGATACGCAGTATTTT.

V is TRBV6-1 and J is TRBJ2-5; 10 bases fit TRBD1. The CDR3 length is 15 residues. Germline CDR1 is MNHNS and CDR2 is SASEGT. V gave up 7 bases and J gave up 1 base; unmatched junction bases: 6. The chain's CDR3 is CASTRDRGRQETQYF. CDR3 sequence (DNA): TGTGCCAGCACCAGGGACAGGGGCCGCCAAGAGACCCAGTACTTC.

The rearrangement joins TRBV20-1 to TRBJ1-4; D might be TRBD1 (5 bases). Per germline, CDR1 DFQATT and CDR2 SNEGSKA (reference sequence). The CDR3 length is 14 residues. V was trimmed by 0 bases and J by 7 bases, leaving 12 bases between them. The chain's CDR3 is CSARESREIEKLFF. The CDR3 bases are TGCAGTGCTAGAGAATCCAGGGAGATTGAAAAACTGTTTTTT.

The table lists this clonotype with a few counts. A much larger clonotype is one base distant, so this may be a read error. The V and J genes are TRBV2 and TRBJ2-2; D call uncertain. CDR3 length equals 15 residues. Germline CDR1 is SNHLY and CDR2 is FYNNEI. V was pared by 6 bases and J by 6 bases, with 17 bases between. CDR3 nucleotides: TGTGCCAGCAGGACGCCACCTGGTAGGGCCGGGGAGCTGTTTTTT. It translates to CASRTPPGRAGELFF.

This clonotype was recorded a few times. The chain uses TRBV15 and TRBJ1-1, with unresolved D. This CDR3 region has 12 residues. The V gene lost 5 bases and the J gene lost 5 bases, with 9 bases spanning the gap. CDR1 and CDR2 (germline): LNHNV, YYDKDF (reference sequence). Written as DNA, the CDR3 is TGTGCCACCAGCCCCAGGCTGACTGAAGCTTTCTTT. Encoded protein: CATSPRLTEAFF.

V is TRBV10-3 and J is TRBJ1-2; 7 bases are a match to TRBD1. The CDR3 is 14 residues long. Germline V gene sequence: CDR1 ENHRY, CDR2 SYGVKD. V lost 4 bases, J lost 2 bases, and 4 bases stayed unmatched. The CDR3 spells CAISALTGNYGYTF. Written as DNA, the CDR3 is TGTGCCATCAGTGCCTTGACAGGGAACTATGGCTACACCTTC.

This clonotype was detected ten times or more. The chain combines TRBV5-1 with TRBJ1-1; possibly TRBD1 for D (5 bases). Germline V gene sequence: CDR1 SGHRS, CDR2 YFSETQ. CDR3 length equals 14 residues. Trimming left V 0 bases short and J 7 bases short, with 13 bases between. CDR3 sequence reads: CASSLAVGGSEAFF. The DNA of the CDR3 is TGCGCCAGCAGCTTGGCCGTGGGGGGAAGTGAAGCTTTCTTT.

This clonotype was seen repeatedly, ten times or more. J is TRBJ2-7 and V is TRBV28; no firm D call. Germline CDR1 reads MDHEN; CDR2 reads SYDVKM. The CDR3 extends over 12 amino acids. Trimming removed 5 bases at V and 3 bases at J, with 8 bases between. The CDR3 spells CASSIRFYEQYF. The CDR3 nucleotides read TGTGCCAGCAGTATAAGGTTCTACGAGCAGTACTTC.

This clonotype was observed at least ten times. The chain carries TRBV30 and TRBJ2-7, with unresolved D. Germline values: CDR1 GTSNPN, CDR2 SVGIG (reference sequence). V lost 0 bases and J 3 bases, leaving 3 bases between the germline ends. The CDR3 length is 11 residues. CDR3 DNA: TGTGCCTGGAGTGTAATCTACGAGCAGTACTTC. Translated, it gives CAWSVIYEQYF.

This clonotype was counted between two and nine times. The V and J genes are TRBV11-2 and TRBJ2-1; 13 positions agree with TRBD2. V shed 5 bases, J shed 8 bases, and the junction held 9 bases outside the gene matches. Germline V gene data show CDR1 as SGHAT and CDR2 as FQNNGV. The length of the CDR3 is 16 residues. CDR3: CASSLRGTSGEDEQFF. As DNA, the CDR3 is TGTGCCAGCAGCCTCCGGGGGACTAGCGGGGAGGATGAGCAGTTCTTC.

CDR3 sequence (DNA): TGTGCCAGCAGTTACACAGGGGGAGGTGAAAAACTGTTTTTT. It is translated as CASSYTGGGEKLFF. The V and J genes are TRBV12-3 or TRBV12-4 and TRBJ1-4, with 8 bases fitting TRBD1. V dropped 4 bases and J dropped 7; count of bases not matched to a gene: 5. CDR3 length equals 14 residues.

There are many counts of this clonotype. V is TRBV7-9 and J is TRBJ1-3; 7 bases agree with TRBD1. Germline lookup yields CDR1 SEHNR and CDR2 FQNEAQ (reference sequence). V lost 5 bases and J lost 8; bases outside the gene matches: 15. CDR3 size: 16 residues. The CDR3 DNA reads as TGTGCCAGCAGCCAGGGAAACAGGGGCCAAGGCGACACCATATATTTT. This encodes CASSQGNRGQGDTIYF.

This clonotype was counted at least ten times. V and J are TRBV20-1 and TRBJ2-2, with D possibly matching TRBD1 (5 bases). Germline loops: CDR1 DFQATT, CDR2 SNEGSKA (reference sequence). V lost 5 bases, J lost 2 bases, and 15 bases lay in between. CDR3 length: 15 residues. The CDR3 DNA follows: TGCAGTGCTCGCCAGGCAGGGCAAAACACCGGGGAGCTGTTTTTT. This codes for CSARQAGQNTGELFF.

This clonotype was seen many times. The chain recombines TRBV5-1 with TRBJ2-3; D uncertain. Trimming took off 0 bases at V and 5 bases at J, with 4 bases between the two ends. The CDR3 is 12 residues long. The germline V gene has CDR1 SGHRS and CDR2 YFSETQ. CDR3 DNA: TGCGCCAGCAGCTTGGGACGAGATACGCAGTATTTT. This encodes CASSLGRDTQYF.

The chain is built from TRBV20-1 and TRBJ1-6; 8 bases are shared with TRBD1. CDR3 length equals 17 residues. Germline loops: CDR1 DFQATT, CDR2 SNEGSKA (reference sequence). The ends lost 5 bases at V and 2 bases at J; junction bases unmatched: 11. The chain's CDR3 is CSALTGAARPYNSPLHF. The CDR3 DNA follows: TGCAGTGCTTTGACAGGGGCAGCTCGGCCCTATAATTCACCCCTCCACTTT.

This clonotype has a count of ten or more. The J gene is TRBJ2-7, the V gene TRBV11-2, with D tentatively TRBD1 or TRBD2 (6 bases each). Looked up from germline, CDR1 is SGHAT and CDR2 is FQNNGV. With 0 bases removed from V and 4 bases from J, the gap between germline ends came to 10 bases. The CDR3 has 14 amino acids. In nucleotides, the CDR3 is TGTGCCAGCAGCTTAGATCAGGGGAGGTACGAGCAGTACTTC. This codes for CASSLDQGRYEQYF.

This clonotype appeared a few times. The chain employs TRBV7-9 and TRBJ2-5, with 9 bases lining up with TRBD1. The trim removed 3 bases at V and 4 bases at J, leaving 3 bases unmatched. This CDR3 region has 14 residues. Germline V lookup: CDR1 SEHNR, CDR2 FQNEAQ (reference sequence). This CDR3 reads CASSFTGGGETQYF. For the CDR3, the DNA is TGTGCCAGCAGCTTCACAGGGGGCGGAGAGACCCAGTACTTC. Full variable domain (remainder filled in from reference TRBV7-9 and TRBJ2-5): DTGVSQNPRHKITKRGQNVTFRCDPISEHNRLYWYRQTLGQGPEFLTYFQNEAQLEKSRLLSDRFSAERPKGSFSTLEIQRTEQGDSAMYLCASSFTGGGETQYFGPGTRLLVL.

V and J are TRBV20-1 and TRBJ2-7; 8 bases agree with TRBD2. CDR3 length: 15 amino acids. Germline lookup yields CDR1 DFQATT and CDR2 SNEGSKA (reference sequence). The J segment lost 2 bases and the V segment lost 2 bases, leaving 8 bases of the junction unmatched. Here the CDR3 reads CSARKLAGDTYEQYF. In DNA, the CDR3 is TGCAGTGCTAGAAAGCTAGCGGGCGACACCTACGAGCAGTACTTC.

DNA of the CDR3: TGCAGTGCTAGATTTGTCCGGGGGGGAATTGGCAATGAGCAGTTCTTC. It specifies CSARFVRGGIGNEQFF. V and J are TRBV20-1 and TRBJ2-1; TRBD2 matches at 8 bases. The junction had 12 bases not matched to a gene; V was cut back by 2 bases and J by 6 bases. Germline values: CDR1 DFQATT, CDR2 SNEGSKA (reference sequence). This CDR3 comprises 16 residues.

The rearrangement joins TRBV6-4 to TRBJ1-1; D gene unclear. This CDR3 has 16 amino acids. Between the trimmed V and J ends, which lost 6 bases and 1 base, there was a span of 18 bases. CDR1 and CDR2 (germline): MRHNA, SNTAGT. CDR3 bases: TGTGCCAGCAGGGTTGACCCCGGAAAGGGGAACACTGAAGCTTTCTTT. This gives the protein CASRVDPGKGNTEAFF.

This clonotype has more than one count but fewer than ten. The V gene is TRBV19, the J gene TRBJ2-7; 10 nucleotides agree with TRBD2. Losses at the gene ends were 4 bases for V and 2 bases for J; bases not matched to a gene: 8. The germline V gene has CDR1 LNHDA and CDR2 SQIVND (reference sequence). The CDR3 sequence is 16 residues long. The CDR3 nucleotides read TGTGCCAGTAGTACCCATAGCGGGGGGAAAACCTACGAGCAGTACTTC. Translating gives CASSTHSGGKTYEQYF.